The 30 T cell receptor beta chains presented below share a single source sample, sequenced in a study of T cells after yellow fever vaccination. TCRdb reanalysed the 5' RACE reads using MiXCR and keeps one entry per CDR3 protein. The sample shows 510,000 or so distinct CDR3 sequences, less than 20% of them seen only once. Sequenced material: PBMCs, taken 15 days after the yellow fever booster vaccination. The origin of the receptors is a man aged 30-40 years who received the YFV17D yellow fever vaccine.

V gene TRBV5-1 combines with J gene TRBJ2-4, with D perhaps given as TRBD1 or TRBD2 (5 bases each). CDR1 SGHRS and CDR2 YFSETQ come from the germline V gene. V was cut by 6 bases and J by 3 bases, with 16 bases left in between. CDR3 length: 15 residues. The CDR3 sequence is CASTAGGGSKNIQYF. Here the CDR3 DNA reads TGCGCCAGCACCGCGGGTGGGGGAAGCAAAAACATTCAGTACTTC.

This clonotype has ten or more counts. The chain carries TRBV5-1 and TRBJ2-1, with 10 bases that match TRBD1. The CDR3 loop spans 14 amino acids. Germline CDR1 and CDR2: SGHRS and YFSETQ. J was trimmed by 6 bases and V by 3 bases; bases with no gene match: 3. The CDR3 is CASSSGDRGNEQFF. CDR3 in DNA: TGCGCCAGCAGCTCGGGGGACAGGGGCAATGAGCAGTTCTTC.

The chain links TRBV18 to TRBJ2-7; D might be TRBD2 (5 bases). The CDR3 contains 16 residues. CDR1 and CDR2 (germline): KGHSH, LQKENI. The V gene lost 6 bases and the J gene lost 0 bases, with 18 bases spanning the gap. This CDR3 is CASSRTKTGSSYEQYF. CDR3 in DNA: TGTGCCAGCTCCCGTACAAAAACGGGAAGCTCCTACGAGCAGTACTTC.

This clonotype appeared a few times. This chain links TRBV14 with TRBJ2-2, with 9 positions matching TRBD1. J gave up 6 bases and V 3 bases, and 11 bases lay outside the gene matches. Germline V gene data show CDR1 as SGHDN and CDR2 as FVKESK. The CDR3 spans 17 residues. The CDR3 spells CASSHTPGQGLAGELFF. Here the CDR3 DNA reads TGTGCCAGCAGCCACACACCGGGACAGGGCTTAGCCGGGGAGCTGTTTTTT.

This chain joins TRBV13 and TRBJ2-7, with a weak D call TRBD2 (5 bases). The V end was cut by 4 bases, the J end by 2 bases, with 15 bases between. The CDR3 loop spans 15 amino acids. CDR1 is PRHDT, CDR2 FYEKMQ, per germline (reference sequence). CDR3 coding DNA: TGTGCCAGCAGCTACCGCGGGCAGGTTCCCTACGAGCAGTACTTC. Translation gives CASSYRGQVPYEQYF. The whole variable domain, filled in from reference TRBV13 and TRBJ2-7, reads AAGVIQSPRHLIKEKRETATLKCYPIPRHDTVYWYQQGPGQDPQFLISFYEKMQSDKGSIPDRFSAQQFSDYHSELNMSSLELGDSALYFCASSYRGQVPYEQYFGPGTRLTVT.

This clonotype was seen a handful of times. The chain is built from TRBV12-3 or TRBV12-4 and TRBJ2-2; maybe TRBD1 (5 bases). The V gene lost 4 bases and the J gene lost 6 bases, with 12 bases spanning the gap. The CDR3 length is 14 residues. CDR3: CASSSLRAAGELFF. The CDR3 nucleotides are TGTGCCAGCAGTTCTCTCAGGGCGGCCGGGGAGCTGTTTTTT.

The CDR3 DNA sequence: TGTGCCATCAGTGACCTAAGATGGACGGGAGGAACAGATACGCAGTATTTT. Translating gives CAISDLRWTGGTDTQYF. The chain recombines TRBV10-3 with TRBJ2-3; TRBD2 aligns across 7 bases. Germline V lookup: CDR1 ENHRY, CDR2 SYGVKD. The CDR3 runs 17 residues. The junction had 12 bases not matched to a gene; V was cut back by 3 bases and J by 3 bases.

This clonotype came up a few times. CDR3 bases: TGTGCCAGCAGTTACCGGCCAGGGGGCCTGGACACCGGGGAGCTGTTTTTT. It yields the protein CASSYRPGGLDTGELFF. The genes are TRBV6-2 or TRBV6-3 and TRBJ2-2, with TRBD1 identical over 8 bases. In germline, CDR1 is MNHEY, CDR2 SVGEGT. The CDR3 covers 17 residues. V gave up 2 bases and J gave up 3 bases; unmatched junction bases: 8.

This clonotype appeared a few times. The chain recombines TRBV7-8 with TRBJ2-5; perhaps TRBD2 as D (5 bases). Trimming shortened V by 2 bases and J by 5 bases, and 12 bases separated the two germline ends. Germline CDR1 SGHVS, CDR2 FQNEAQ. This CDR3 is 14 amino acids long. CDR3 loop: CASSLLGRGETQYF. The CDR3 coding sequence is TGTGCCAGCAGCTTATTAGGGAGAGGGGAGACCCAGTACTTC.

The sample holds a few counts of this clonotype. This chain connects TRBV9 to TRBJ2-1, with 10 positions matching TRBD2. The germline CDR1 and CDR2 sequences are SGDLS and YYNGEE. The J segment lost 7 bases and the V segment lost 4 bases, leaving 11 bases of the junction unmatched. The CDR3 is 16 amino acids. CDR3 protein: CASSTSLAGVRNEQFF. DNA of the CDR3: TGTGCCAGCAGCACCTCCCTAGCGGGAGTTAGAAATGAGCAGTTCTTC.

This chain links TRBV30 with TRBJ2-1; no clear D. V lost 0 bases, J lost 3 bases, and 3 bases lay in between. This CDR3 has 12 amino acids. Germline V lookup: CDR1 GTSNPN, CDR2 SVGIG (reference sequence). CDR3 in DNA: TGTGCCTGGAGTGTATACTACAATGAGCAGTTCTTC. Translating gives CAWSVYYNEQFF.

The J gene is TRBJ2-5, the V gene TRBV20-1; no firm D call. Germline assignment: CDR1 DFQATT and CDR2 SNEGSKA (reference sequence). The CDR3 consists of 13 residues. V dropped 1 base and J dropped 5 bases, with 11 bases sitting between them. CDR3 sequence reads: CSARGTARETQYF. CDR3 DNA sequence: TGCAGTGCTAGAGGCACTGCGCGGGAGACCCAGTACTTC.

The J gene is TRBJ2-3, the V gene TRBV7-3; 8 bases agree with TRBD1. Germline-derived CDR1 and CDR2 are SGHTA and FQGTGA. The V gene end was trimmed by 5 bases and the J gene end by 4 bases; junction bases not matched to a gene: 5. The CDR3 loop spans 14 amino acids. The chain's CDR3 is CASSVDRGSDTQYF. The CDR3 DNA reads TGTGCCAGCAGCGTTGACAGGGGTTCAGATACGCAGTATTTT.

The V call is TRBV7-2, the J call TRBJ2-5; 8 positions match TRBD2. The CDR3 is 17 amino acids. The V gene end was trimmed by 0 bases and the J gene end by 4 bases; junction bases not matched to a gene: 10. The germline V gene encodes CDR1 SGHTA and CDR2 FQGNSA. CDR3 nucleotide sequence: TGTGCCAGCAGCTTAGCGAGAAGCGGGAGAGGGGCAGAGACCCAGTACTTC. This translates into CASSLARSGRGAETQYF.

This clonotype showed up just a few times. The genes are TRBV20-1 and TRBJ2-7; possible D gene TRBD1, 5 bases. Looked up from germline, CDR1 is DFQATT and CDR2 is SNEGSKA (reference sequence). The V end was cut by 3 bases, the J end by 7 bases, with 16 bases between. This CDR3 spans 13 amino acids. CDR3 sequence: CSASGSRVEEQYF. The CDR3 DNA reads as TGCAGTGCTAGCGGATCCAGGGTGGAGGAGCAGTACTTC.

This clonotype has at least ten counts. This sequence joins TRBV15 and TRBJ2-1; tentatively, D is TRBD2 (6 bases). Germline V CDR1 and CDR2: LNHNV, YYDKDF (reference sequence). V dropped 2 bases and J dropped 1 base, with 9 bases sitting between them. The CDR3 runs to 15 residues. The CDR3 protein is CATSRRDFSYNEQFF. In nucleotides, the CDR3 is TGTGCCACCAGCAGACGGGACTTTTCCTACAATGAGCAGTTCTTC. The full variable domain, in which reference TRBV15 and TRBJ2-1 provide the parts outside the CDR3, is DAMVIQNPRYQVTQFGKPVTLSCSQTLNHNVMYWYQQKSSQAPKLLFHYYDKDFNNEADTPDNFQSRRPNTSFCFLDIRSPGLGDTAMYLCATSRRDFSYNEQFFGPGTRLTVL.

The rearrangement links TRBV30 to TRBJ2-3, with D hard to call. Trimming shortened V by 0 bases and J by 10 bases, and 8 bases separated the two germline ends. Germline V gene lookup returns CDR1 GTSNPN and CDR2 SVGIG (reference sequence). CDR3 length equals 11 residues. The CDR3 DNA is TGTGCCTGGAGTGTCCAGCGTGCGCAGTATTTT. Amino acids: CAWSVQRAQYF.

V gene TRBV9 combines with J gene TRBJ2-5, with D hard to call. Trimming stripped 3 bases from V and 6 bases from J, with 15 bases between. This CDR3 has 14 amino acids. CDR1 is SGDLS and CDR2 is YYNGEE in the germline V gene. The CDR3 is CASSADPGRKTQYF. DNA for the CDR3: TGTGCCAGCAGCGCCGACCCTGGGCGGAAGACCCAGTACTTC.

This clonotype has a count of ten or more. The chain uses TRBV7-2 and TRBJ2-7; D gene unclear. The CDR3 covers 11 residues. Trimming removed 3 bases at V and 7 bases at J, with 7 bases between. CDR1 is SGHTA, CDR2 FQGNSA, per germline. In nucleotides, the CDR3 is TGTGCCAGCAGCTTGTCGAGGGAGCAGTACTTC. Protein: CASSLSREQYF.

The rearrangement uses TRBV9 and TRBJ2-5; D may match TRBD1 or TRBD2 (5 bases each). CDR3 length equals 14 residues. V lost 3 bases and J 5 bases, leaving 14 bases between the germline ends. CDR1 SGDLS and CDR2 YYNGEE come from the germline V gene. The CDR3 sequence is CASSGPQGGETQYF. The CDR3 DNA follows: TGTGCCAGCAGCGGGCCCCAGGGCGGGGAGACCCAGTACTTC.

This clonotype was counted only a few times. The CDR3 DNA reads as TGCGCCAGCAGCTACACTAGCGACTACAATGAGCAGTTCTTC. This encodes CASSYTSDYNEQFF. The chain joins TRBV5-1 to TRBJ2-1; TRBD2 agrees at 7 bases. Germline V gene sequence: CDR1 SGHRS, CDR2 YFSETQ. This CDR3 has 14 residues. V lost 3 bases to trimming and J lost 3 bases; unmatched junction nucleotides: 3.

This rearrangement joins TRBV12-3 or TRBV12-4 to TRBJ1-2; maybe TRBD1 (5 bases). The V end lost 5 bases, the J end lost 4 bases, and 14 bases lay between the germline ends. CDR3 length: 14 residues. The CDR3 is CASSTSWGIYGYTF. CDR3 DNA: TGTGCCAGCAGTACCTCCTGGGGGATCTATGGCTACACCTTC.

This clonotype has only a few counts. The V and J genes are TRBV21-1 and TRBJ2-1; TRBD1, as called in the table, went unchecked against the DNA. TRBV21-1 is a documented pseudogene. The CDR3 length is 18 residues. In DNA form, the CDR3 reads TGTGCCAGCAGCAAAGCCCGGGACAGGGAACCCCAGCCGACTGAGCAGTTCTTC. The encoded protein is CASSKARDREPQPTEQFF.

This clonotype was seen a few times. The rearrangement joins TRBV28 to TRBJ2-7, with 11 bases fitting TRBD2. The germline V gene has CDR1 MDHEN and CDR2 SYDVKM. This CDR3 comprises 16 residues. V shed 5 bases and J 5 bases; nucleotides not matched to a gene: 11. The CDR3 DNA follows: TGTGCCAGCAGTACCCCTAGCGGGAGGTGGTCCCACGAGCAGTACTTC. Encoded protein: CASSTPSGRWSHEQYF.

The V gene is TRBV14, the J gene TRBJ2-5; the D is unclear. Per germline, CDR1 SGHDN and CDR2 FVKESK. V lost 1 base to trimming and J lost 4 bases, with 10 bases between them. The CDR3 covers 14 residues. The CDR3 reads CASSQGSASETQYF. The DNA of the CDR3 is TGTGCCAGCAGCCAAGGCTCAGCCTCAGAGACCCAGTACTTC. The full variable domain, completed using reference TRBV14 and TRBJ2-5, is EAGVTQFPSHSVIEKGQTVTLRCDPISGHDNLYWYRRVMGKEIKFLLHFVKESKQDESGMPNNRFLAERTGGTYSTLKVQPAELEDSGVYFCASSQGSASETQYFGPGTRLLVL.

The chain uses TRBV5-1 and TRBJ2-7; 10 bases match TRBD1. The ends lost 5 bases at V and 7 bases at J; junction bases unmatched: 3. This CDR3 is built from 12 residues. In germline, CDR1 is SGHRS, CDR2 YFSETQ. CDR3 amino acids: CASSKDRGEQYF. The DNA for the CDR3 is TGCGCCAGCAGTAAGGACAGGGGGGAGCAGTACTTC.

V and J are TRBV9 and TRBJ2-4; 12 bases align to TRBD1. Trimming took 0 bases from V and 8 from J; bases not matched to a gene: 6. There are 16 residues in the CDR3. The germline V gene encodes CDR1 SGDLS and CDR2 YYNGEE. The CDR3 DNA reads as TGTGCCAGCAGCGTAGCGGGACAGGGGGCTAGGGACATTCAGTACTTC. Translating gives CASSVAGQGARDIQYF.

The chain combines TRBV7-8 with TRBJ2-2; D gene uncertain. CDR1 and CDR2 (germline): SGHVS, FQNEAQ. This CDR3 is 15 amino acids long. V lost 3 bases and J lost 4, with 12 bases in between. CDR3 sequence: CASSLPSTGTGELFF. The CDR3 nucleotides are TGTGCCAGCAGCTTGCCCTCGACCGGCACCGGGGAGCTGTTTTTT.

V and J are TRBV7-8 and TRBJ2-1; possibly TRBD1 for D (5 bases). Trimming took off 4 bases at V and 4 bases at J, with 14 bases between the two ends. The CDR3 runs 15 residues. Germline CDR1 reads SGHVS; CDR2 reads FQNEAQ. The CDR3 spells CASSSTGHQYNEQFF. CDR3 bases: TGTGCCAGCAGCTCTACAGGACACCAATACAATGAGCAGTTCTTC. Variable domain in full (rest from reference TRBV7-8 and TRBJ2-1): GAGVSQSPRYKVAKRGQDVALRCDPISGHVSLFWYQQALGQGPEFLTYFQNEAQLDKSGLPSDRFFAERPEGSVSTLKIQRTQQEDSAVYLCASSSTGHQYNEQFFGPGTRLTVL.

This chain connects TRBV7-2 to TRBJ2-1; 9 bases fit TRBD2. Germline assignment: CDR1 SGHTA and CDR2 FQGNSA. The ends lost 1 base at V and 8 bases at J; junction bases unmatched: 6. The CDR3 extends over 15 amino acids. For the CDR3, the DNA is TGTGCCAGCAGCTTAGGTCCCGGGACTAGCTATGAGCAGTTCTTC. Residues: CASSLGPGTSYEQFF.